The 28 T cell receptor beta chains in this list originate from one sample, sequenced in a study of T cell responses to AZD1222 COVID-19 vaccine. Using immunoSEQ multiplex PCR, the repertoire was profiled, and TCRdb retains in-frame clones only, with some absent. The data contain about 150,000 clones, approximately 89% of them singletons. The sample consisted of peripheral blood, taken 28 days after the second AZD1222 dose. The receptors derive from an adult who received the AZD1222 COVID-19 vaccine.

The CDR3 DNA is TGTGCCAGCAGTGGACAGGGCGGTGAGCAGTTCTTC. Translating gives CASSGQGGEQFF. This chain uses TRBV27 with TRBJ2-1; 8 bases map to TRBD1. Trimming cost V 5 bases and J 9 bases; bases outside gene matches: 3. Germline CDR1 and CDR2: MNHEY and SMNVEV (reference sequence). The CDR3 runs to 12 residues.

The chain couples TRBV5-1 to TRBJ1-4, with D tentatively TRBD1 (6 bases). Trimming removed 0 bases from V and 6 bases from J, with 6 bases in between. The CDR3 consists of 13 residues. Germline CDR1 and CDR2: SGHRS and YFSETQ. In DNA form, the CDR3 reads TGCGCCAGCAGCTTGGACAGGGATGAAAAACTGTTTTTT. Protein sequence: CASSLDRDEKLFF.

The chain combines TRBV4-1 with TRBJ2-7, with D possibly TRBD2 on 5 matching bases. Trimming removed 5 bases from V and 0 bases from J, with 8 bases in between. Germline V gene data show CDR1 as MGHRA and CDR2 as YSYEKL. This CDR3 is built from 13 residues. The CDR3 reads CASSSDFSYEQYF. DNA for the CDR3: TGCGCCAGCAGCTCGGACTTCTCCTACGAGCAGTACTTC.

The V and J genes are TRBV20-1 and TRBJ2-3, with D perhaps TRBD2 (5 bases). With 7 bases removed from V and 5 bases from J, the gap between germline ends came to 10 bases. The CDR3 spans 11 residues. The V gene's germline CDR1 is DFQATT and CDR2 SNEGSKA (reference sequence). The CDR3 loop reads CSVASQDTQYF. The CDR3 DNA reads as TGCAGTGTAGCGTCCCAAGATACGCAGTATTTT.

The chain recombines TRBV19 with TRBJ2-3; D is uncertain. The V gene's germline CDR1 is LNHDA and CDR2 SQIVND (reference sequence). The CDR3 spans 11 residues. V was shortened by 4 bases and J by 3 bases, with 2 bases between the two germline ends. CDR3 amino acids: CASSNTDTQYF. The CDR3 coding sequence is TGTGCCAGTAGTAATACAGATACGCAGTATTTT.

The chain employs TRBV5-1 and TRBJ2-5; 7 bases align to TRBD2. This CDR3 spans 14 amino acids. Germline V gene lookup returns CDR1 SGHRS and CDR2 YFSETQ. Losses at the gene ends were 4 bases for V and 4 bases for J; bases not matched to a gene: 7. CDR3 bases: TGCGCCAGCAGCGGGGGAGGGGACCTAGAGACCCAGTACTTC. Protein: CASSGGGDLETQYF. The full variable domain, completed using reference TRBV5-1 and TRBJ2-5, is KAGVTQTPRYLIKTRGQQVTLSCSPISGHRSVSWYQQTPGQGLQFLFEYFSETQRNKGNFPGRFSGRQFSNSRSEMNVSTLELGDSALYLCASSGGGDLETQYFGPGTRLLVL.

This clone has only one observation. The rearrangement joins TRBV7-2 to TRBJ2-3; D remains ambiguous. Germline assignment: CDR1 SGHTA and CDR2 FQGNSA. Trimming cost V 2 bases and J 1 base, with 7 bases left between them. The CDR3 extends over 14 amino acids. CDR3 sequence (DNA): TGTGCCAGCAGCTTACTAGGCGGCACAGATACGCAGTATTTT. Translating gives CASSLLGGTDTQYF.

The chain recombines TRBV5-6 with TRBJ2-1, with D possibly TRBD1 on 6 matching bases. V lost 5 bases, J lost 5 bases, and 17 bases lay in between. The CDR3 has 15 amino acids. CDR1 and CDR2 from the germline V gene are SGHDT and YYEEEE. CDR3 nucleotides: TGTGCCAGCAGTCGTCCGGGACAAATAAACAATGAGCAGTTCTTC. Protein sequence: CASSRPGQINNEQFF.

The chain joins TRBV3-1 (or the pseudogene TRBV3-2) to TRBJ2-2, with D possibly being TRBD2 (5 bases). The length of the CDR3 is 16 residues. Germline CDR1 LGHDT, CDR2 YNNKEL (reference sequence). Trimming removed 2 bases from V and 1 base from J, with 11 bases in between. The CDR3 DNA reads as TGTGCCAGCAGCCAACGGGTAGCGAGGAACACCGGGGAGCTGTTTTTT. Encoded protein: CASSQRVARNTGELFF.

The chain has TRBV28 and TRBJ1-5, with TRBD1 as a possible D gene (5 bases). V was clipped by 6 bases and J by 5 bases, with 8 bases between them. This CDR3 comprises 12 residues. Looked up from germline, CDR1 is MDHEN and CDR2 is SYDVKM. The chain's CDR3 is CASSSGYQPQHF. For the CDR3, the DNA is TGTGCCAGCAGCTCAGGGTATCAGCCCCAGCATTTT.

The V call is TRBV2, the J call TRBJ2-1, with D possibly being TRBD2 (6 bases). This CDR3 spans 15 amino acids. Germline V gene sequence: CDR1 SNHLY, CDR2 FYNNEI. Trimming left V 10 bases short and J 1 base short, with 17 bases between. CDR3 amino acids: CATESPGVSYNEQFF. The CDR3 DNA reads as TGTGCCACCGAGAGCCCGGGGGTATCCTACAATGAGCAGTTCTTC.

This sequence joins TRBV7-2 and TRBJ1-4; D remains ambiguous. The V end lost 5 bases, the J end lost 0 bases, and 7 bases lay between the germline ends. This CDR3 comprises 14 residues. Germline CDR1 is SGHTA and CDR2 is FQGNSA. The CDR3 here is CASSPDATNEKLFF. DNA for the CDR3: TGTGCCAGCAGCCCTGATGCAACTAATGAAAAACTGTTTTTT.

The V call is TRBV4-2, the J call TRBJ2-3; 10 bases map to TRBD2. This CDR3 contains 18 residues. Per germline, CDR1 LGHNA and CDR2 YNFKEQ. V shed 4 bases, J shed 2 bases, and the junction held 12 bases outside the gene matches. The CDR3 protein is CASSRPWKAGGDTDTQYF. CDR3 DNA sequence: TGTGCCAGCAGCCGCCCTTGGAAAGCGGGGGGGGACACAGATACGCAGTATTTT.

The chain couples TRBV25-1 to TRBJ1-6; no clear D. Looked up from germline, CDR1 is MGHDK and CDR2 is SYGVNS. V was trimmed by 5 bases and J by 8 bases, leaving 16 bases between them. There are 15 residues in the CDR3. CDR3 in amino acids: CASSPEQAGHSPLHF. DNA for the CDR3: TGTGCCAGCAGTCCTGAGCAGGCCGGGCATTCACCCCTCCACTTT.

Here the CDR3 DNA reads TGCGCCAGCAGCCAAGGACAGGGGCTGGATTCTTGGGAAAAACTGTTTTTT. This codes for CASSQGQGLDSWEKLFF. The rearrangement joins TRBV4-3 to TRBJ1-4; 8 nucleotides line up with TRBD1. Trimming cost V 1 base and J 8 bases; bases outside gene matches: 12. The CDR3 extends over 17 amino acids. Germline V gene sequence: CDR1 LGHNA, CDR2 YSLEER.

This clone has just one count. The rearrangement links TRBV28 to TRBJ1-1, with TRBD1 as a possible D gene (5 bases). The CDR3 has 15 residues. V was cut by 2 bases and J by 2 bases, with 12 bases left in between. Germline lookup yields CDR1 MDHEN and CDR2 SYDVKM. The DNA of the CDR3 is TGTGCCAGCAGTTTAATCGGGGCTACCAACACTGAAGCTTTCTTT. Residues: CASSLIGATNTEAFF. The whole variable domain, remainder taken from reference TRBV28 and TRBJ1-1, is DVKVTQSSRYLVKRTGEKVFLECVQDMDHENMFWYRQDPGLGLRLIYFSYDVKMKEKGDIPEGYSVSREKKERFSLILESASTNQTSMYLCASSLIGATNTEAFFGQGTRLTVV.

This chain joins TRBV5-1 and TRBJ2-5, with 7 bases fitting TRBD1. The length of the CDR3 is 14 residues. V shed 4 bases and J 1 base; nucleotides not matched to a gene: 4. The germline V gene has CDR1 SGHRS and CDR2 YFSETQ. CDR3 in amino acids: CASSAAGGQETQYF. The CDR3 DNA reads as TGCGCCAGCAGCGCCGCAGGGGGCCAAGAGACCCAGTACTTC.

This clone was counted once. The genes are TRBV7-6 and TRBJ2-5; 7 nucleotides match TRBD2. The CDR3 has 16 residues. Germline-derived CDR1 and CDR2 are SGHVS and FNYEAQ. Unmatched junction bases numbered 6, after V lost 0 bases and J lost 2 bases. The CDR3 region is CASSLAGLAAQETQYF. Here the CDR3 DNA reads TGTGCCAGCAGCTTAGCAGGGCTAGCGGCACAAGAGACCCAGTACTTC.

The chain is built from TRBV11-2 and TRBJ2-3; TRBD2 matches 14 bases. Germline values: CDR1 SGHAT, CDR2 FQNNGV. The CDR3 is 15 residues long. V shed 5 bases and J 4 bases; nucleotides not matched to a gene: 2. The CDR3 sequence is CASSVGLAGADTQYF. CDR3 bases: TGTGCCAGCAGCGTGGGACTAGCGGGAGCAGATACGCAGTATTTT.

The chain employs TRBV12-3 or TRBV12-4 and TRBJ1-5, with unresolved D. V shed 2 bases and J shed 8 bases, with 7 bases lying between them. This CDR3 is 12 amino acids long. CDR3: CASSLKLKPQHF. The CDR3 nucleotides read TGTGCCAGCAGTTTAAAGTTGAAGCCCCAGCATTTT.

This clone occurred once. The J gene is TRBJ1-4, the V gene TRBV2; 7 nucleotides agree with TRBD1. V lost 9 bases and J lost 2; bases outside the gene matches: 12. The CDR3 extends over 16 amino acids. The germline V gene encodes CDR1 SNHLY and CDR2 FYNNEI. As DNA, the CDR3 is TGTGCCAGTAACAGATTGGCAGGGGGTACTAATGAAAAACTGTTTTTT. Protein product: CASNRLAGGTNEKLFF. The full variable domain, with the rest looked up from reference TRBV2 and TRBJ1-4, is EPEVTQTPSHQVTQMGQEVILRCVPISNHLYFYWYRQILGQKVEFLVSFYNNEISEKSEIFDDQFSVERPDGSNFTLKIRSTKLEDSAMYFCASNRLAGGTNEKLFFGSGTQLSVL.

V gene TRBV7-9 combines with J gene TRBJ1-1; a possible D gene is TRBD1 (5 bases). Trimming took 6 bases from V and 1 from J, leaving 12 bases between them. This CDR3 comprises 14 residues. Per the germline V gene, CDR1 is SEHNR and CDR2 is FQNEAQ (reference sequence). CDR3 in amino acids: CASRTRDPNTEAFF. Here the CDR3 DNA reads TGTGCCAGCAGGACAAGGGACCCGAACACTGAAGCTTTCTTT. The whole variable domain, filled in from reference TRBV7-9 and TRBJ1-1, reads DTGVSQNPRHKITKRGQNVTFRCDPISEHNRLYWYRQTLGQGPEFLTYFQNEAQLEKSRLLSDRFSAERPKGSFSTLEIQRTEQGDSAMYLCASRTRDPNTEAFFGQGTRLTVV.

The rearrangement links TRBV6-5 to TRBJ2-7; possibly TRBD1 for D (6 bases). Germline CDR1 is MNHEY and CDR2 is SVGAGI. The V and J ends lost 2 bases and 2 bases respectively, with 10 bases between them. The CDR3 covers 14 residues. The CDR3 DNA reads TGTGCCAGCAGTTACCACAGGGTGCCCTACGAGCAGTACTTC. This encodes CASSYHRVPYEQYF.

In this sample, this clone turned up once. This could be a read error, since a much larger clone is one nucleotide away. The V gene is TRBV7-9, the J gene TRBJ1-1; D is possibly TRBD1 (5 bases). The CDR3 runs to 14 residues. V gave up 2 bases and J gave up 4 bases, with 11 bases separating them. Germline V gene data show CDR1 as SEHNR and CDR2 as FQNEAQ (reference sequence). The CDR3 loop reads CASSLLGGGTEAFF. DNA of the CDR3: TGTGCCAGCAGCTTATTGGGGGGAGGCACTGAAGCTTTCTTT.

The chain carries TRBV5-1 and TRBJ2-1; 15 positions match TRBD2. Per the germline V gene, CDR1 is SGHRS and CDR2 is YFSETQ. The CDR3 is 18 amino acids. J gave up 2 bases and V 4 bases, and 7 bases lay outside the gene matches. The CDR3 DNA reads as TGCGCCAGCAGCCCAGGACTAGCGGGGGGGAGGACCTACAATGAGCAGTTCTTC. Encoded protein: CASSPGLAGGRTYNEQFF. The full variable domain, in which reference TRBV5-1 and TRBJ2-1 provide the parts outside the CDR3, is KAGVTQTPRYLIKTRGQQVTLSCSPISGHRSVSWYQQTPGQGLQFLFEYFSETQRNKGNFPGRFSGRQFSNSRSEMNVSTLELGDSALYLCASSPGLAGGRTYNEQFFGPGTRLTVL.

The gene calls are TRBV10-3 and TRBJ2-7; 8 nucleotides line up with TRBD2. V trimming: 3 bases; J trimming: 1 base; junction bases outside the gene matches: 2. The CDR3 extends over 14 amino acids. Germline assignment: CDR1 ENHRY and CDR2 SYGVKD. The CDR3 DNA is TGTGCCATCAGTGACCCGGGGGGGTCCTACGAGCAGTACTTC. Its protein is CAISDPGGSYEQYF.

The chain carries TRBV15 and TRBJ1-4; unclear D gene. With 0 bases removed from V and 0 bases from J, the gap between germline ends came to 11 bases. CDR3 length equals 17 residues. The V gene's germline CDR1 is LNHNV and CDR2 YYDKDF (reference sequence). In nucleotides, the CDR3 is TGTGCCACCAGCAGAGATCTGGGGTCCTCAACTAATGAAAAACTGTTTTTT. It specifies CATSRDLGSSTNEKLFF.

The J gene is TRBJ2-2, the V gene TRBV5-1, with D uncertain. This CDR3 has 16 residues. V was trimmed by 4 bases and J by 0 bases, leaving 13 bases between them. Looked up from germline, CDR1 is SGHRS and CDR2 is YFSETQ. CDR3 sequence reads: CASSPLKLANTGELFF. The DNA of the CDR3 is TGCGCCAGCAGCCCCCTGAAGCTAGCGAACACCGGGGAGCTGTTTTTT.